This TCR beta chain was sequenced for a study of blood T cell repertoires in COVID-19. As for the study in general: Italy, Spain and the United States were the sources of the convalescent and acute COVID-19 samples.

Here immunoSEQ multiplex PCR was the method, and the copy in TCRdb shows in-frame clones only, minus some. Of around 300,000 clones listed, 85% to 90% are singletons. This clonotype was obtained from a woman aged 50 to 60 with COVID-19, enrolled during active disease. The sequenced material came from peripheral blood.

CDR3 in amino acids: CASSQVGQEKYGYTF. In nucleotides, the CDR3 is TGTGCCAGCAGCCAAGTGGGGCAGGAGAAATATGGCTACACCTTC. The V and J genes are TRBV14 and TRBJ1-2; D is possibly TRBD1 (5 bases). The CDR3 consists of 15 residues. V lost 1 base, J lost 5 bases, and 14 bases lay in between. CDR1 and CDR2 from the germline V gene are SGHDN and FVKESK. Looking up the rest from reference TRBV14 and TRBJ1-2 gives the full variable domain: EAGVTQFPSHSVIEKGQTVTLRCDPISGHDNLYWYRRVMGKEIKFLLHFVKESKQDESGMPNNRFLAERTGGTYSTLKVQPAELEDSGVYFCASSQVGQEKYGYTFGSGTRLTVV.